These T cell receptor beta chains were read from a single sample in a study of blood T cell repertoires in COVID-19. The method was immunoSEQ multiplex PCR; TCRdb's version includes in-frame clones alone and lacks a portion of them. In the table there are more than 200,000 clones, 84% of which are singletons. Sequenced input: peripheral blood. All receptors derive from a man between 60 and 75 years old with acute or convalescent COVID-19. Each CDR3 is given with its conserved first and last residue. The D gene is left open where the match is weak. The listing skips clone size in some rows; elsewhere it reads once, few, many or a size class.

>TRBD1|TRBJ1-6|TRBV6-5|15|.
CASSYWGQGNSPLHF
TGTGCCAGCAGTTACTGGGGACAGGGTAATTCACCCCTCCACTTT
>.|TRBJ1-5|TRBV5-1|16|.
CASSLEAQVGGQPQHF
TGCGCCAGCAGCTTGGAAGCGCAGGTGGGGGGTCAGCCCCAGCATTTT
>TRBD1|TRBJ2-6|TRBV5-6|14|few
CASSPTGYDLVLTF
TGTGCCAGCAGCCCGACAGGGTACGATCTCGTCCTGACTTTC
>TRBD2|TRBJ2-2|TRBV6-5|15|.
CASSLAGSNTGELFF
TGTGCCAGCAGCCTAGCGGGCTCGAACACCGGGGAGCTGTTTTTT
>TRBD1|TRBJ1-2|TRBV7-6|13|.
CASSSDRKYGYTF
TGTGCCAGCAGCTCGGACAGGAAATATGGCTACACCTTC
>TRBD1|TRBJ2-7|TRBV7-8|14|.
CASSLAMTGREQYF
TGTGCCAGCAGCTTAGCGATGACAGGGCGGGAGCAGTACTTC
>TRBD1|TRBJ2-3|TRBV5-1|13|.
CASKEGATDTQYF
TGCGCCAGCAAAGAGGGGGCAACAGATACGCAGTATTTT
>.|TRBJ2-5|TRBV18|13|.
CASSPGASETQYF
TGTGCCAGCTCACCGGGGGCTTCGGAGACCCAGTACTTC
>TRBD2|TRBJ2-5|TRBV19|15|.
CASSTRLAVQETQYF
TGTGCCAGTAGTACGAGACTAGCGGTCCAAGAGACCCAGTACTTC
>.|TRBJ2-7|TRBV5-6|13|once
CASSPGERYEQYF
TGTGCCAGCAGCCCGGGAGAGCGGTACGAGCAGTACTTC
>.|TRBJ2-3|TRBV6-2/TRBV6-3|16|.
CASSYRSRLPTDTQYF
TGTGCCAGCAGTTACCGGTCGCGGTTACCCACAGATACGCAGTATTTT
>.|TRBJ2-3|TRBV6-5|12|.
CASIGDTDTQYF
TGTGCCAGCATAGGGGACACAGATACGCAGTATTTT
>.|TRBJ2-3|TRBV7-2|15|few
CASSLAGGPTDTQYF
TGTGCCAGCAGCTTAGCGGGAGGCCCCACAGATACGCAGTATTTT
>TRBD1|TRBJ2-5|TRBV20-1|11|.
CSAHRGETQYF
TGCAGTGCCCACAGGGGCGAGACCCAGTACTTC
>TRBD2|TRBJ2-3|TRBV29-1|12|.
CSVEGPGTSHYF
TGCAGCGTTGAAGGGCCCGGGACTAGCCATTATTTT
>TRBD2|TRBJ2-2|TRBV3-1/TRBV3-2|17|.
CASSQDWLAGYTGELFF
TGTGCCAGCAGCCAAGATTGGCTAGCGGGATACACCGGGGAGCTGTTTTTT
>TRBD2|TRBJ2-3|TRBV10-2|14|.
CASRTSGGADTQYF
TGCGCCAGCAGGACTAGCGGGGGGGCAGATACGCAGTATTTT
>TRBD2|TRBJ2-3|TRBV11-2|13|.
CASGRGGTDTQYF
TGTGCCAGCGGGAGGGGCGGCACAGATACGCAGTATTTT
>TRBD1|TRBJ2-7|TRBV28|14|.
CASSPGTVRYEQYF
TGTGCCAGCAGTCCCGGGACAGTTCGCTACGAGCAGTACTTC
>TRBD2|TRBJ2-1|TRBV7-6|18|.
CASSTGTSGRAPVLEQFF
TGTGCCAGCAGCACCGGGACTAGCGGGAGGGCCCCGGTTCTTGAGCAGTTCTTC
>TRBD1|TRBJ1-1|TRBV28|15|once
CASRNTGTVNTEAFF
TGTGCCAGCAGAAACACCGGGACAGTGAACACTGAAGCTTTCTTT
>.|TRBJ2-1|TRBV4-1|13|.
CASSQDVYNEQFF
TGCGCCAGCAGCCAAGATGTATACAATGAGCAGTTCTTC
>TRBD1|TRBJ2-7|TRBV4-2|17|.
CASSQASGQVNFYEQYF
TGTGCCAGCAGCCAAGCTTCAGGACAGGTGAACTTCTACGAGCAGTACTTC
>.|TRBJ2-1|TRBV12-3/TRBV12-4|13|.
CASRKNRDNEQFF
TGTGCCAGCAGAAAAAACCGGGACAATGAGCAGTTCTTC
>.|TRBJ1-1|TRBV7-9|15|few
CASSPPVRGGTEAFF
TGTGCCAGCAGCCCCCCCGTCAGGGGTGGGACTGAAGCTTTCTTT
>.|TRBJ1-1|TRBV11-2|14|.
CASSLRGSGLVVFF
TGTGCCAGCAGCTTAAGGGGATCGGGACTCGTCGTTTTCTTT
>.|TRBJ2-3|TRBV5-1|14|.
CASSARVQGDTQYF
TGCGCCAGCAGCGCCAGGGTCCAGGGAGATACGCAGTATTTT
>.|TRBJ2-6|TRBV5-4|15|.
CASSFTGSGANVLTF
TGTGCCAGCAGCTTTACAGGCTCTGGGGCCAACGTCCTGACTTTC
>TRBD1|TRBJ1-1|TRBV10-3|17|.
CAISGVGQGTLNTEAFF
TGTGCCATCAGTGGAGTGGGACAGGGGACGCTGAACACTGAAGCTTTCTTT
>.|TRBJ2-5|TRBV19|15|.
CASSIGVRGRETQYF
TGTGCCAGTAGTATAGGGGTCAGGGGCCGGGAGACCCAGTACTTC
>TRBD1|TRBJ2-5|TRBV11-2|16|.
CASSSGVGRGPKTQYF
TGTGCCAGCAGCTCCGGGGTGGGCAGGGGGCCGAAGACCCAGTACTTC
>.|TRBJ2-1|TRBV20-1|11|few
CSARDPNEQFF
TGCAGTGCTAGAGATCCTAATGAGCAGTTCTTC
>TRBD1|TRBJ2-2|TRBV9|15|.
CASSSSGQGTGELFF
TGTGCCAGCAGCTCAAGTGGACAGGGGACCGGGGAGCTGTTTTTT
>TRBD1|TRBJ2-5|TRBV29-1|13|.
CSVGQGAWETQYF
TGCAGCGTAGGACAGGGGGCCTGGGAGACCCAGTACTTC
>.|TRBJ1-3|TRBV7-2|14|.
CASSPGGSGNTIYF
TGTGCCAGCAGCCCCGGGGGCTCTGGAAACACCATATATTTT
>.|TRBJ2-2|TRBV5-1|12|.
CASSLSSGELFF
TGCGCCAGCAGCTTGTCGTCCGGGGAGCTGTTTTTT
>.|TRBJ2-7|TRBV20-1|13|.
CSASKQHQGEQYF
TGCAGTGCTAGTAAACAGCACCAAGGAGAGCAGTACTTC
>TRBD2|TRBJ2-3|TRBV7-2|14|.
CASSLETSRPTQYF
TGTGCCAGCAGCTTGGAGACTAGCCGTCCTACGCAGTATTTT
>.|TRBJ2-4|TRBV15|18|.
CATSSTPGVTLAKNIQYF
TGTGCCACCAGCAGTACTCCCGGGGTAACCCTAGCCAAAAACATTCAGTACTTC
>TRBD1|TRBJ1-2|TRBV7-9|15|.
CASREAGQGVFGYTF
TGTGCCAGCAGGGAAGCAGGACAGGGGGTATTTGGCTACACCTTC
>.|TRBJ2-1|TRBV7-9|16|.
CASSPLAEHRYNEQFF
TGTGCCAGCAGCCCTCTGGCGGAGCATCGCTACAATGAGCAGTTCTTC
>TRBD1|TRBJ1-4|TRBV28|15|.
CASSAPGTGVEKLFF
TGTGCCAGCAGTGCTCCCGGGACAGGGGTTGAAAAACTGTTTTTT